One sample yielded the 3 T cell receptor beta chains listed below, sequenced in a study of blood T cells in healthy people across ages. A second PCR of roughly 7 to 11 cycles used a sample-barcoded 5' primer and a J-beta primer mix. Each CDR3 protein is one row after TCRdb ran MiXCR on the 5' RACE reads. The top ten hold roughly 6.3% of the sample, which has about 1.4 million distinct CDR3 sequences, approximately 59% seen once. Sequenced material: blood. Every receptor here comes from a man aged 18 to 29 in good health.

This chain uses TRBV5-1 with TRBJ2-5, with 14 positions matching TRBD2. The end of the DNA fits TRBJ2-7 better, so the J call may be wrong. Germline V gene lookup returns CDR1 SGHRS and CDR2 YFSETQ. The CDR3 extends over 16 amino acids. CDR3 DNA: TGCGCCAGCAGAACTCGACTAGCGGGGGGGCCGTACGAGCAGTACTTC. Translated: CASRTRLAGGPYEQYF.

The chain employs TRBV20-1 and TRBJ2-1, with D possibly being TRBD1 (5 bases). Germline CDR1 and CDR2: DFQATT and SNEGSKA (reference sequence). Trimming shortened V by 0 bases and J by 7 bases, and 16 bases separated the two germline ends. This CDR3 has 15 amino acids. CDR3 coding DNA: TGCAGTGCTAGAGATGCCGGCCAGGGTCGGAATGAGCAGTTCTTC. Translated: CSARDAGQGRNEQFF.

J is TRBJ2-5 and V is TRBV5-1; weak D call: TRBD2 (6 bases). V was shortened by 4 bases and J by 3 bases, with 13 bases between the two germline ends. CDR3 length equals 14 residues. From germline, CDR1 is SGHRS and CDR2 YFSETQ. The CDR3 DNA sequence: TGCGCCAGCAGCGTACTAGCCGCGGAAGAGACCCAGTACTTC. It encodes CASSVLAAEETQYF. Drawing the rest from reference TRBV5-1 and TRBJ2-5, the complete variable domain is KAGVTQTPRYLIKTRGQQVTLSCSPISGHRSVSWYQQTPGQGLQFLFEYFSETQRNKGNFPGRFSGRQFSNSRSEMNVSTLELGDSALYLCASSVLAAEETQYFGPGTRLLVL.